This TCR beta chain derives from a study of blood T cells in healthy people across ages. Then a second PCR, running roughly 6 to 12 cycles, was carried out with a sample-barcoded 5' primer and a J-beta primer mix. In TCRdb, the 5' RACE reads were re-called with MiXCR into one record per CDR3 protein. The table records 1,800,000 or so distinct CDR3 sequences, about two fifths of them present only once. To note about this clonotype: Just one base apart from a much larger clone, this may be a read error.

CDR3 size: 11 residues. Germline loops: CDR1 SQVTM, CDR2 ANQGSEA. This chain connects TRBV29-1 to TRBJ2-3, with no clear D. Sequenced material: blood. The clonotype comes from a human donor in good health. CDR3 sequence reads: CSVEFVDMQYF. The CDR3 region has the DNA TGCAGCGTTGAATTTGTGGATATGCAGTATTTT.